This TCR beta chain was profiled in a study of blood T cells in healthy people across ages. A sample-barcoded 5' primer and a J-beta primer mix were used in a second PCR of roughly 6 to 11 cycles. TCRdb recomputed calls from the 5' RACE reads with MiXCR, one row per CDR3 protein. The sample shows more than 900,000 distinct CDR3 sequences, around 27% of them seen only once. V lost 3 bases, J lost 5 bases, and 11 bases lay in between. The germline gives CDR1 MNHNY, CDR2 SVGAGI (reference sequence). This CDR3 region has 13 residues. These same data were also listed under a study on T cells of mothers and their children. As that report states: Each mother yielded more than 9 million TCR beta CDR3 reads. Each child yielded millions of reads.

The J gene is TRBJ2-7, the V gene TRBV6-6; D possibly corresponds to TRBD1 (6 bases). This receptor was identified in a girl aged 2 to 10 in good health. The material sequenced was blood. The CDR3: CASSYLGDNEQYF. DNA of the CDR3: TGTGCCAGCAGTTATTTGGGGGACAACGAGCAGTACTTC.